This T cell receptor beta chain was identified during a study of tumor and adjacent non-tumor tissue in lung cancer. This clonotype was detected many times. Germline CDR1 reads SGHDT; CDR2 reads YYEEEE. The CDR3 covers 11 residues. Trimming removed 2 bases at V and 7 bases at J, with 7 bases between. No cell sorting was done before RNA was extracted from the tissue. The library came from three nested PCR rounds adapted from ARM-PCR protocols. TCRdb processed the multiplex PCR reads anew with MiXCR; each CDR3 protein has one entry. The sample contains tens of thousands of distinct CDR3 sequences, around 74% of which appear only once.

Source material: lung tumor tissue. V and J are TRBV5-6 and TRBJ2-7; D call uncertain. This clonotype was sampled from a woman aged 45-60 years with non-small cell lung cancer. The CDR3 loop reads CASSFSLEQYF. Written as DNA, the CDR3 is TGTGCCAGCAGCTTCTCCTTGGAGCAGTACTTC.